These 26 T cell receptor beta chains came from one sample sequenced in a study of vaccination effects on CD4 cells after COVID-19 (dated by TCRdb to between 2021 and 2023). Preparation of the library involved the immunoSEQ multiplex PCR assay. This immuneACCESS table, as held by TCRdb, lists in-frame sequences with V and J called but not all clones. Of the missing ones, under half trace to an unresolved V gene in checked studies; the others have no known cause. Across this sample there are 70,000 to 95,000 clones, with 74% seen only once. Together, the top ten hold about 1.7% of the sample. Their target antigens are unknown. In the ViraFEST assay, PBMC were stimulated with viral peptide pools, and TCR sequencing was then used to find antigen-specific CD4+ T cell clonotypes based on their expansion. After around eleven days of culture, CD4+ T cells were isolated with the EasySep CD4+ T cell isolation kit.

The sample consisted of CD4+ T cells from PBMCs cultured with HCoV-229E spike peptides, taken before COVID-19 vaccination. The sample's cell subset or site label, decoded: HCoV-229E spike overlapping peptide pool stimulation. These receptors originate from a human donor who received a COVID-19 vaccine.

This clone was counted a single time. The rearrangement links TRBV20-1 to TRBJ2-1, with D uncertain. V lost 4 bases and J lost 5, with 6 bases in between. CDR1 DFQATT and CDR2 SNEGSKA come from the germline V gene (reference sequence). This CDR3 is 11 amino acids long. Here the CDR3 DNA reads TGCAGTGCTAAAGGGAACAATGAGCAGTTCTTC. Protein: CSAKGNNEQFF.

The chain employs TRBV30 and TRBJ2-3; D unresolved. Trimming left V 0 bases short and J 3 bases short, with 4 bases between. The CDR3 length is 12 residues. CDR1 and CDR2 from the germline V gene are GTSNPN and SVGIG (reference sequence). The CDR3 region has the DNA TGTGCCTGGAGTGTACAAACAGATACGCAGTATTTT. Amino acid sequence: CAWSVQTDTQYF.

This clone appeared once. The DNA for the CDR3 is TGTGCCAGCAGCGTAGAAGGGGGCGCTCAGCCCCAGCATTTT. Protein product: CASSVEGGAQPQHF. The V call is TRBV9, the J call TRBJ1-5; the match to TRBD1 covers 7 bases. Germline V CDR1 and CDR2: SGDLS, YYNGEE. J gave up 6 bases and V 0 bases, and 3 bases lay outside the gene matches. The CDR3 is 14 residues long.

The rearrangement joins TRBV5-6 to TRBJ2-5, with D perhaps TRBD2 (6 bases). The V end was cut by 0 bases, the J end by 1 base, with 13 bases between. Germline V gives CDR1 SGHDT, CDR2 YYEEEE. The CDR3 has 16 residues. CDR3 sequence reads: CASSLVYGGTQETQYF. The CDR3 DNA is TGTGCCAGCAGCTTGGTTTATGGGGGGACCCAAGAGACCCAGTACTTC.

The chain is built from TRBV5-1 and TRBJ1-3, with TRBD1 as a possible D gene (5 bases). CDR1 and CDR2 from the germline V gene are SGHRS and YFSETQ. The CDR3 is made up of 15 amino acids. V lost 4 bases to trimming and J lost 6 bases, with 17 bases between them. The chain's CDR3 is CASSRGERQLNTIYF. The CDR3, as DNA: TGCGCCAGCAGCAGGGGTGAGAGGCAGTTAAACACCATATATTTT. Looking up the rest from reference TRBV5-1 and TRBJ1-3 gives the full variable domain: KAGVTQTPRYLIKTRGQQVTLSCSPISGHRSVSWYQQTPGQGLQFLFEYFSETQRNKGNFPGRFSGRQFSNSRSEMNVSTLELGDSALYLCASSRGERQLNTIYFGEGSWLTVV.

J is TRBJ2-2 and V is TRBV28, with 9 bases lining up with TRBD1. The CDR3 totals 15 residues. Losses at the gene ends were 6 bases for V and 7 bases for J; bases not matched to a gene: 9. Germline-derived CDR1 and CDR2 are MDHEN and SYDVKM. In DNA form, the CDR3 reads TGTGCCAGCAGCTGGACAGGGGCAGGGGTCGGGGAGCTGTTTTTT. It codes for CASSWTGAGVGELFF.

This clone was recorded only once. This chain joins TRBV5-1 and TRBJ2-3; D gene uncertain. V lost 1 base and J 6 bases, leaving 9 bases between the germline ends. In germline, CDR1 is SGHRS, CDR2 YFSETQ. The CDR3 length is 13 residues. The CDR3 DNA reads as TGCGCCAGCAGCTTGCCTAGTGTGGATACGCAGTATTTT. It yields the protein CASSLPSVDTQYF.

This clone was found once. The V call is TRBV7-2, the J call TRBJ2-3, with TRBD2 matching 9 bases. The V gene end was trimmed by 3 bases and the J gene end by 0 bases; junction bases not matched to a gene: 4. Looked up from germline, CDR1 is SGHTA and CDR2 is FQGNSA. CDR3 length: 16 residues. The CDR3 here is CASSFWRGGSTDTQYF. In DNA, the CDR3 is TGTGCCAGCAGCTTTTGGCGGGGGGGAAGCACAGATACGCAGTATTTT.

This sequence joins TRBV24-1 and TRBJ1-2; D ambiguous. Germline assignment: CDR1 KGHDR and CDR2 SFDVKD. The CDR3 is made up of 13 amino acids. V was trimmed by 7 bases and J by 1 base, leaving 9 bases between them. CDR3 loop: CATSQTDNYGYTF. For the CDR3, the DNA is TGTGCCACCAGCCAAACAGATAACTATGGCTACACCTTC.

The chain has TRBV12-3 or TRBV12-4 and TRBJ1-2; D gene uncertain. V was cut by 5 bases and J by 3 bases, with 7 bases left in between. CDR3 length: 12 amino acids. CDR3 in amino acids: CASSTNYYGYTF. In nucleotides, the CDR3 is TGTGCCAGCAGTACAAACTACTATGGCTACACCTTC.

The chain combines TRBV15 with TRBJ2-1, with TRBD2 matching 8 bases. V was clipped by 2 bases and J by 7 bases; unmatched bases: 7. Germline V gene lookup returns CDR1 LNHNV and CDR2 YYDKDF (reference sequence). There are 15 residues in the CDR3. CDR3 nucleotides: TGTGCCACCAGCAGATCCGGGACTAGTAAAAATGAGCAGTTCTTC. This gives the protein CATSRSGTSKNEQFF.

The chain is built from TRBV3-1 (or the pseudogene TRBV3-2) and TRBJ2-2; D possibly corresponds to TRBD2 (6 bases). The CDR3 is 14 amino acids. Germline CDR1 and CDR2: LGHDT and YNNKEL (reference sequence). V was cut by 6 bases and J by 3 bases, with 11 bases left in between. The CDR3, as DNA: TGTGCCAGCAGGCAGGAGGGGTACACCGGGGAGCTGTTTTTT. Translation gives CASRQEGYTGELFF.

The chain carries TRBV2 and TRBJ1-6, with 7 positions matching TRBD1. V shed 6 bases, J shed 5 bases, and the junction held 10 bases outside the gene matches. The CDR3 spans 16 residues. Germline CDR1 and CDR2: SNHLY and FYNNEI. The CDR3 DNA follows: TGTGCCAGCAGCACTCGGGACAGCAGAAATAATTCACCCCTCCACTTT. Translating it yields CASSTRDSRNNSPLHF.

J is TRBJ2-1 and V is TRBV5-6; D not resolved. Trimming left V 2 bases short and J 2 bases short, with 11 bases between. Germline-derived CDR1 and CDR2 are SGHDT and YYEEEE. The CDR3 length is 15 residues. This CDR3 is CASSFAEFPYNEQFF. The CDR3 DNA reads TGTGCCAGCAGCTTCGCAGAATTCCCCTACAATGAGCAGTTCTTC.

This clone was recorded a few times. This sequence joins TRBV6-6 and TRBJ2-2, with D possibly TRBD2 on 7 matching bases. Germline V gene sequence: CDR1 MNHNY, CDR2 SVGAGI (reference sequence). The germline V and J ends were trimmed by 9 bases and 6 bases, with 20 bases remaining between them. The CDR3 extends over 15 amino acids. CDR3 loop: CASRTPTGGPGELFF. The CDR3 DNA reads as TGTGCCAGTCGAACTCCCACCGGGGGGCCCGGGGAGCTGTTTTTT.

This clone ranks as medium-sized. The gene calls are TRBV7-9 and TRBJ1-5; the match to TRBD1 covers 7 bases. This CDR3 comprises 14 residues. Germline CDR1 and CDR2: SEHNR and FQNEAQ (reference sequence). V dropped 1 base and J dropped 6; count of bases not matched to a gene: 3. CDR3 nucleotide sequence: TGTGCCAGCAGCTTAGGGGCAGGGGGTCAGCCCCAGCATTTT. This sequence encodes CASSLGAGGQPQHF.

This chain uses TRBV18 with TRBJ1-2, with 7 positions matching TRBD1. There are 14 residues in the CDR3. Unmatched junction bases numbered 7, after V lost 3 bases and J lost 6 bases. In germline, CDR1 is KGHSH, CDR2 LQKENI. CDR3 nucleotide sequence: TGTGCCAGCTCACCCGGACAGGACCCCGATGGCTACACCTTC. It translates to CASSPGQDPDGYTF.

The chain combines TRBV7-2 with TRBJ1-2; D possibly corresponds to TRBD1 (6 bases). CDR1 and CDR2 from the germline V gene are SGHTA and FQGNSA. V was trimmed by 5 bases and J by 5 bases, leaving 21 bases between them. This CDR3 comprises 16 residues. CDR3 DNA: TGTGCCAGCAGCCCCAGGGGAGAGGGAAGGGCTTATGGCTACACCTTC. Translating it yields CASSPRGEGRAYGYTF. Based on the CDR3 plus reference TRBV7-2 and TRBJ1-2, the full variable domain is GAGVSQSPSNKVTEKGKDVELRCDPISGHTALYWYRQSLGQGLEFLIYFQGNSAPDKSGLPSDRFSAERTGGSVSTLTIQRTQQEDSAVYLCASSPRGEGRAYGYTFGSGTRLTVV.

The chain links TRBV5-1 to TRBJ2-1; TRBD2 matches at 8 bases. The CDR3 is 16 residues long. Germline V gene lookup returns CDR1 SGHRS and CDR2 YFSETQ. The ends lost 0 bases at V and 7 bases at J; junction bases unmatched: 9. The chain's CDR3 is CASSLAGTGGLNEQFF. In nucleotides, the CDR3 is TGCGCCAGCAGCTTGGCTGGGACGGGAGGGCTGAATGAGCAGTTCTTC.

CDR3 residues: CATRPTGTETQYF. CDR3 nucleotide sequence: TGTGCCACCAGACCGACAGGGACAGAGACCCAGTACTTC. J is TRBJ2-5 and V is TRBV24-1, with 7 nucleotides matching TRBD1. V was clipped by 7 bases and J by 4 bases; unmatched bases: 5. Per the germline V gene, CDR1 is KGHDR and CDR2 is SFDVKD. The CDR3 consists of 13 residues.

The chain has TRBV6-5 and TRBJ1-1; a possible D gene is TRBD1 (6 bases). Germline CDR1 MNHEY, CDR2 SVGAGI. The V and J ends lost 8 bases and 2 bases respectively, with 15 bases between them. This CDR3 region has 14 residues. The CDR3 sequence: CASSRQDDNTEAFF. The CDR3, as DNA: TGTGCCAGCTCCCGACAGGACGACAACACTGAAGCTTTCTTT.

There are a few counts of this clone. CDR3 DNA sequence: TGTGCCAGCAGGGTCCCAGGTGGGGAAAAACTGTTTTTT. Protein product: CASRVPGGEKLFF. The J gene is TRBJ1-4, the V gene TRBV25-1; D unclear. V lost 6 bases to trimming and J lost 8 bases, with 13 bases between them. This CDR3 has 13 residues. Germline-derived CDR1 and CDR2 are MGHDK and SYGVNS. Looking up the rest from reference TRBV25-1 and TRBJ1-4 gives the full variable domain: EADIYQTPRYLVIGTGKKITLECSQTMGHDKMYWYQQDPGMELHLIHYSYGVNSTEKGDLSSESTVSRIRTEHFPLTLESARPSHTSQYLCASRVPGGEKLFFGSGTQLSVL.

This clone was detected only a few times. J is TRBJ1-4 and V is TRBV25-1, with D hard to call. The V gene's germline CDR1 is MGHDK and CDR2 SYGVNS. V lost 5 bases to trimming and J lost 8 bases, with 18 bases between them. CDR3 length: 15 residues. The DNA for the CDR3 is TGTGCCAGCAGTCCTGGTAGAAAAGGGATGGAAAAACTGTTTTTT. This gives the protein CASSPGRKGMEKLFF.

The CDR3 is CASSQEGRGQGETQYF. The CDR3, as DNA: TGCGCCAGCAGCCAAGAGGGGAGAGGACAGGGAGAGACCCAGTACTTC. V and J are TRBV4-3 and TRBJ2-5, with 8 bases matching TRBD1. Germline V gene sequence: CDR1 LGHNA, CDR2 YSLEER. The junction had 7 bases not matched to a gene; V was cut back by 0 bases and J by 4 bases. The CDR3 runs to 16 residues.

The CDR3 spells CATSREAGGLSTDTQYF. The CDR3 bases are TGTGCCACCAGCAGAGAGGCCGGGGGCCTGAGCACAGATACGCAGTATTTT. This chain joins TRBV15 and TRBJ2-3; the D gene could be TRBD1 or TRBD2 (6 bases each). The CDR3 contains 17 residues. CDR1 and CDR2 from the germline V gene are LNHNV and YYDKDF (reference sequence). Trimming removed 0 bases at V and 0 bases at J, with 13 bases between. The variable domain in full, completed from reference TRBV15 and TRBJ2-3, reads DAMVIQNPRYQVTQFGKPVTLSCSQTLNHNVMYWYQQKSSQAPKLLFHYYDKDFNNEADTPDNFQSRRPNTSFCFLDIRSPGLGDTAMYLCATSREAGGLSTDTQYFGPGTRLTVL.

This clone was counted only a few times. V is TRBV7-2 and J is TRBJ2-7, with D uncertain. V was pared by 1 base and J by 4 bases, with 8 bases between. This CDR3 spans 13 amino acids. Germline lookup yields CDR1 SGHTA and CDR2 FQGNSA. The CDR3 DNA sequence: TGTGCCAGCAGCTTAGGTAGGACGTACGAGCAGTACGTC. Translating gives CASSLGRTYEQYV.